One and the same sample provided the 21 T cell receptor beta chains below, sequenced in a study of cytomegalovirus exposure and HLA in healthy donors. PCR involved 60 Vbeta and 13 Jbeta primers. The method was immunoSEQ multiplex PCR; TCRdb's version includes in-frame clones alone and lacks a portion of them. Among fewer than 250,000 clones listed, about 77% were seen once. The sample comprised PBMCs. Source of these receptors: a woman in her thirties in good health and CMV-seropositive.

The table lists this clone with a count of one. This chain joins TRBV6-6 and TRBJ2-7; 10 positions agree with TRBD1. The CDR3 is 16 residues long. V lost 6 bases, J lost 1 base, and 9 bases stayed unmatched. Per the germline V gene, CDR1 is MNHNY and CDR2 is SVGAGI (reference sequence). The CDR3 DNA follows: TGTGCCAGCAGGATGACAGGGGGCGCGATGTCCTACGAGCAGTACTTC. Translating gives CASRMTGGAMSYEQYF.

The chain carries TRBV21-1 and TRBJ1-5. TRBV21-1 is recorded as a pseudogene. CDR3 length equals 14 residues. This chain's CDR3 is CASRRRAYNQPQHF. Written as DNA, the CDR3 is TGTGCCAGCAGGAGGAGAGCGTATAATCAGCCCCAGCATTTT.

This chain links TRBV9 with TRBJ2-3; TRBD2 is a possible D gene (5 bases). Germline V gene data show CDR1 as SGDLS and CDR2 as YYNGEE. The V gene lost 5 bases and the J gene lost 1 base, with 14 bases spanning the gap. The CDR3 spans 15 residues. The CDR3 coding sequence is TGTGCCAGCAGTTCGGACTCTCTCGGCACAGATACGCAGTATTTT. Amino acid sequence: CASSSDSLGTDTQYF.

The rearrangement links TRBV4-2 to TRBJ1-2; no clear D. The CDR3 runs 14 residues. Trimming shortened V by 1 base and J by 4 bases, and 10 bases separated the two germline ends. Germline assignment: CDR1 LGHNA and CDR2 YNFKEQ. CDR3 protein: CASSQVPESYGYTF. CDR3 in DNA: TGTGCCAGCAGCCAAGTTCCAGAATCCTATGGCTACACCTTC.

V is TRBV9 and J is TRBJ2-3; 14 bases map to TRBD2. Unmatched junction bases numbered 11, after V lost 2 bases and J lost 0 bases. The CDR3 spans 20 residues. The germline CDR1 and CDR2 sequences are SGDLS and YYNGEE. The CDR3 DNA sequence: TGTGCCAGCAGCGTCTCCGGGACTAGCGGGAGTTTCCTCAGCACAGATACGCAGTATTTT. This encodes CASSVSGTSGSFLSTDTQYF.

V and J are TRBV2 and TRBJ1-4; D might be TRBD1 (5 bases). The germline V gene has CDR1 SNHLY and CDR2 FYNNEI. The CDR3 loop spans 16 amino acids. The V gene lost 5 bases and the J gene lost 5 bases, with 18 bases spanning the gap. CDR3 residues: CASSPGRGASNEKLFF. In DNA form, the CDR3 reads TGTGCCAGCAGTCCGGGGAGGGGAGCATCAAATGAAAAACTGTTTTTT.

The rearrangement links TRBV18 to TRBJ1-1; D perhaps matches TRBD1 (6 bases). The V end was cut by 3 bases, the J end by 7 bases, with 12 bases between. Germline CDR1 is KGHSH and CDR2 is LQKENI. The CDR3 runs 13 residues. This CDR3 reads CASSPRRTVEAFF. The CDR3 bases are TGTGCCAGCTCACCGCGGAGGACAGTTGAAGCTTTCTTT.

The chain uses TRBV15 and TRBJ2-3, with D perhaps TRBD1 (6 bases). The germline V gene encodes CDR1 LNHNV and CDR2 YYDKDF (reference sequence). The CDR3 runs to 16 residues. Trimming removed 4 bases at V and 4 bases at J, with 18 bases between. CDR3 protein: CATSTFGYRVPDTQYF. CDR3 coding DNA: TGTGCCACCAGCACTTTCGGGTACAGGGTGCCAGATACGCAGTATTTT.

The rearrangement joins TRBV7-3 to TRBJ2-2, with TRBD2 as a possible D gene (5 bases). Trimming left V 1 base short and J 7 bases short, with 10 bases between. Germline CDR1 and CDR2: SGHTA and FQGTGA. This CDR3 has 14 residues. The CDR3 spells CASSLRGGYGELFF. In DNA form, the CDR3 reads TGTGCCAGCAGCTTAAGAGGCGGGTACGGGGAGCTGTTTTTT.

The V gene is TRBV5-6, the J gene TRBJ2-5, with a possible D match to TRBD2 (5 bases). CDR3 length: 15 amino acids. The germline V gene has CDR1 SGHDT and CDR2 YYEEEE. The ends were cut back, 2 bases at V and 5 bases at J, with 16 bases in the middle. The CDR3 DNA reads TGTGCCAGCAGCTTCTCCGCGGCGGGCTTTGAGACCCAGTACTTC. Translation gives CASSFSAAGFETQYF.

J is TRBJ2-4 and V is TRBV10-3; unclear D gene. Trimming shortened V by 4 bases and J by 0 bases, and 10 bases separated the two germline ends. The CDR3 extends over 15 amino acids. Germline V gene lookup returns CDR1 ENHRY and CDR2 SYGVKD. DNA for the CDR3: TGTGCCATCAGTGCCATCCTCGGAGCCAAAAACATTCAGTACTTC. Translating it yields CAISAILGAKNIQYF.

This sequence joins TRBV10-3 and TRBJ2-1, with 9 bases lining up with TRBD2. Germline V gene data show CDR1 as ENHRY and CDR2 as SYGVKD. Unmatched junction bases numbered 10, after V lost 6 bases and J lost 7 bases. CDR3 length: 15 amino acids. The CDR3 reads CAISKGPSGTNEQFF. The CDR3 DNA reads TGTGCCATCAGCAAGGGACCTAGCGGGACAAATGAGCAGTTCTTC.

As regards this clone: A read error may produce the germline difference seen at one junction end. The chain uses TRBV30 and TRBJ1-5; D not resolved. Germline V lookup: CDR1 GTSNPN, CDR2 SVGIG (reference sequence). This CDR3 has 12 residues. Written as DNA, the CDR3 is TGTGCCTGGAGCGTTAGCTATCAGCCCCAGCATTTT. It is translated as CAWSVSYQPQHF.

Here the CDR3 reads CASSVGLAGAYEQYF. CDR3 bases: TGCGCCAGCAGCGTGGGACTAGCGGGGGCCTACGAGCAGTACTTC. The V and J genes are TRBV5-1 and TRBJ2-7, with 14 nucleotides matching TRBD2. CDR3 length equals 15 residues. The V gene's germline CDR1 is SGHRS and CDR2 YFSETQ. Trimming took 4 bases from V and 2 from J; bases not matched to a gene: 2.

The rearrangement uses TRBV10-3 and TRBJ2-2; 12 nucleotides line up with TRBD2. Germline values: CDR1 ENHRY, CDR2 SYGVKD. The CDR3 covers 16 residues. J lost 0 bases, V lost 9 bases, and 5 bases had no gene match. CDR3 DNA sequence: TGTGCCATTTCGACTAGCGGGGGTACGAACACCGGGGAGCTGTTTTTT. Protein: CAISTSGGTNTGELFF.

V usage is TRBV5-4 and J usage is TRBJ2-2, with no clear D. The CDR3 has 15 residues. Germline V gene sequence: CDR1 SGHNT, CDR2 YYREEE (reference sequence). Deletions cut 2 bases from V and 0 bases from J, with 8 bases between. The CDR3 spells CASSFEGANTGELFF. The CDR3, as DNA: TGTGCCAGCAGCTTTGAAGGAGCGAACACCGGGGAGCTGTTTTTT.

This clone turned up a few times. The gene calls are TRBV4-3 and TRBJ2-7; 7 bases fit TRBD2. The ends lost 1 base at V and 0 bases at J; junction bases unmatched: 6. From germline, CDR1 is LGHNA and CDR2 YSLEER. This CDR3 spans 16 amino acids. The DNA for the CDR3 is TGCGCCAGCAGCCAAGGTCCCAGCGGGGCCTCCTACGAGCAGTACTTC. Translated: CASSQGPSGASYEQYF.

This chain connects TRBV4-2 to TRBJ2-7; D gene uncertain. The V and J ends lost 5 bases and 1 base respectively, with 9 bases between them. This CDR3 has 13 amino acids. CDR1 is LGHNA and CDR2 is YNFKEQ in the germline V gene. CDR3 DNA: TGTGCCAGCAGCGAAGGTCGGTCCTACGAGCAGTACTTC. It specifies CASSEGRSYEQYF.

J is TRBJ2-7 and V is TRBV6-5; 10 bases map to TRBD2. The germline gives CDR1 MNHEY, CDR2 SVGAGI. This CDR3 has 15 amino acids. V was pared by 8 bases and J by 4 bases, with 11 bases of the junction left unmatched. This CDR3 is CASVPLAGGIYEQYF. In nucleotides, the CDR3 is TGTGCCAGCGTGCCATTAGCGGGGGGAATATACGAGCAGTACTTC.

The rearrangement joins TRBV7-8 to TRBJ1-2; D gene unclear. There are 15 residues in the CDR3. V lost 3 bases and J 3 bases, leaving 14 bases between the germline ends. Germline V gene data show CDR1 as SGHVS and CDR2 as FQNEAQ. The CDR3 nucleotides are TGTGCCAGCAGCTTCGCAGCGGGTGAGGACTATGGCTACACCTTC. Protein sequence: CASSFAAGEDYGYTF.

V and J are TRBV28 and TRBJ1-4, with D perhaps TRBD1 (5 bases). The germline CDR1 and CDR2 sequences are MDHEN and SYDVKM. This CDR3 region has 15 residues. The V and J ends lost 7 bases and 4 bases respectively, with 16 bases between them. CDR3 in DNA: TGTGCCAGCACCATAGCAGGGCAGTATAATGAAAAACTGTTTTTT. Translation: CASTIAGQYNEKLFF. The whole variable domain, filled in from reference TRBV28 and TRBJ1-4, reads DVKVTQSSRYLVKRTGEKVFLECVQDMDHENMFWYRQDPGLGLRLIYFSYDVKMKEKGDIPEGYSVSREKKERFSLILESASTNQTSMYLCASTIAGQYNEKLFFGSGTQLSVL.